The following is a T cell receptor (beta chain) sequence with its context. V gave up 6 bases and J gave up 8 bases; unmatched junction bases: 9. This CDR3 region has 14 residues. In germline, CDR1 is MNHEY, CDR2 SMNVEV (reference sequence). This record comes from a study of shared T cell receptors in the human thymus. Repertoires were generated with immunoSEQ multiplex PCR, while TCRdb's copy carries only in-frame clones and drops some. The repertoire holds roughly 700,000 clones, with roughly 90% as singletons. This sample was also put to use in a study of human thymus T cells.

The sequencing sample was made of thymocytes. The clonotype was recovered from a boy younger than two with a congenital heart defect. The V call is TRBV27, the J call TRBJ2-1, with 8 positions matching TRBD1. The CDR3 DNA reads TGTGCCAGCAGCCTCGGGGGACAGGTCGATGAGCAGTTCTTC. It translates to CASSLGGQVDEQFF.